Following are 31 T cell receptor beta chains from one sample sequenced in a study of cytomegalovirus exposure and HLA in healthy donors. With 60 Vbeta and 13 Jbeta primers, the PCR was carried out. The protocol was immunoSEQ multiplex PCR, while the TCRdb copy is restricted to in-frame clones and leaves out a portion. Among about 150,000 clones listed, 76% were seen once. The sequenced sample consisted of PBMCs. These receptors originate from a male donor in good health and CMV-seronegative.

The chain employs TRBV30 and TRBJ2-6; TRBD2 is a possible D gene (6 bases). This CDR3 is built from 13 residues. The ends were cut back, 3 bases at V and 3 bases at J, with 6 bases in the middle. Germline CDR1 and CDR2: GTSNPN and SVGIG (reference sequence). Here the CDR3 reads CAWREGGANVLTF. CDR3 DNA sequence: TGTGCCTGGAGGGAGGGTGGGGCCAACGTCCTGACTTTC.

This clone turned up a few times. V gene TRBV6-1 combines with J gene TRBJ2-4; TRBD1 agrees at 9 bases. The CDR3 spans 15 residues. The germline gives CDR1 MNHNS, CDR2 SASEGT. The V segment lost 7 bases and the J segment 5 bases; nucleotides outside the gene matches: 9. This chain's CDR3 is CASTLTQGAQNIQYF. The DNA for the CDR3 is TGTGCCAGCACCTTGACACAGGGGGCGCAAAACATTCAGTACTTC.

Only one count was recorded for this clone. This chain uses TRBV28 with TRBJ1-1; tentative D call: TRBD1 (6 bases). Germline lookup yields CDR1 MDHEN and CDR2 SYDVKM. V lost 1 base and J 5 bases, leaving 11 bases between the germline ends. CDR3 length equals 14 residues. The CDR3 coding sequence is TGTGCCAGCAGTTTATCCAGGGGACGGACTGAAGCTTTCTTT. Translation: CASSLSRGRTEAFF.

The chain links TRBV2 to TRBJ1-1; D perhaps matches TRBD1 (5 bases). The CDR3 loop spans 13 amino acids. Germline lookup yields CDR1 SNHLY and CDR2 FYNNEI. V shed 5 bases and J shed 2 bases, with 9 bases lying between them. The CDR3 DNA reads TGTGCCAGCAGTTCCCAGGGAAACACTGAAGCTTTCTTT. Its protein product is CASSSQGNTEAFF.

The chain uses TRBV28 and TRBJ1-1; the match to TRBD1 covers 7 bases. CDR3 length: 16 amino acids. Per germline, CDR1 MDHEN and CDR2 SYDVKM. Trimming removed 6 bases from V and 0 bases from J; junction bases left unmatched: 10. The CDR3 loop is CASSPGTASLNTEAFF. CDR3 DNA: TGTGCCAGCAGCCCCGGGACAGCTTCCTTGAACACTGAAGCTTTCTTT.

The chain recombines TRBV5-4 with TRBJ2-1; tentative D call: TRBD1 (6 bases). The V and J ends lost 0 bases and 7 bases respectively, with 17 bases between them. There are 16 residues in the CDR3. Germline V gene sequence: CDR1 SGHNT, CDR2 YYREEE (reference sequence). The CDR3 sequence is CASSLGGFGGGNEQFF. The CDR3, as DNA: TGTGCCAGCAGCTTGGGGGGGTTTGGGGGCGGGAATGAGCAGTTCTTC.

V gene TRBV6-6 combines with J gene TRBJ1-5; TRBD1 matches 7 bases. The trim removed 7 bases at V and 7 bases at J, leaving 7 bases unmatched. The germline gives CDR1 MNHNY, CDR2 SVGAGI (reference sequence). The CDR3 is 13 residues long. Here the CDR3 reads CASIPNRGQPQHF. The DNA for the CDR3 is TGTGCCAGCATTCCCAACAGGGGCCAGCCCCAGCATTTT.

In its sample, this clone was seen once. The chain employs TRBV7-2 and TRBJ1-6, with TRBD1 identical over 12 bases. CDR3 size: 15 residues. After removal of 5 bases from V and 14 bases from J, the junction contained 10 bases not matched to a gene. Germline lookup yields CDR1 SGHTA and CDR2 FQGNSA. This chain's CDR3 is CASSRQRDRGLSLHF. DNA for the CDR3: TGTGCCAGCAGCCGGCAGAGGGACAGGGGGCTTTCCCTCCACTTT.

The gene calls are TRBV28 and TRBJ2-7, with 8 bases lining up with TRBD1. V gave up 6 bases and J gave up 4 bases; unmatched junction bases: 11. The CDR3 is 15 amino acids. Germline CDR1 is MDHEN and CDR2 is SYDVKM. The CDR3 region is CASRPDRGTKYEQYF. CDR3 in DNA: TGTGCCAGCAGACCCGACAGGGGTACAAAATACGAGCAGTACTTC.

The CDR3 is CASSATSGRTDTQYF. In DNA form, the CDR3 reads TGTGCCAGCAGTGCAACTAGCGGGAGAACAGATACGCAGTATTTT. This chain joins TRBV28 and TRBJ2-3; TRBD2 agrees at 11 bases. The CDR3 totals 15 residues. V shed 5 bases, J shed 3 bases, and the junction held 4 bases outside the gene matches. The germline gives CDR1 MDHEN, CDR2 SYDVKM. Filled out from reference TRBV28 and TRBJ2-3, the complete variable domain reads DVKVTQSSRYLVKRTGEKVFLECVQDMDHENMFWYRQDPGLGLRLIYFSYDVKMKEKGDIPEGYSVSREKKERFSLILESASTNQTSMYLCASSATSGRTDTQYFGPGTRLTVL.

V is TRBV21-1 and J is TRBJ1-6; TRBD1 is the table's D call, not checked against the DNA. TRBV21-1 is labeled a pseudogene. This CDR3 region has 17 residues. CDR3 sequence: CASSKGAPPPYNSPLHF. The CDR3 DNA follows: TGTGCCAGCAGCAAAGGGGCACCGCCCCCTTATAATTCACCCCTCCACTTT.

This sequence joins TRBV2 and TRBJ2-3, with 10 nucleotides matching TRBD1. The CDR3 has 16 amino acids. V was clipped by 5 bases and J by 1 base; unmatched bases: 6. Germline V gene data show CDR1 as SNHLY and CDR2 as FYNNEI. Written as DNA, the CDR3 is TGTGCCAGCAGTATTACCGGGACAGGGGGCACAGATACGCAGTATTTT. Its translation is CASSITGTGGTDTQYF.

The J gene is TRBJ1-1, the V gene TRBV9; 9 bases are a match to TRBD1. Germline V gives CDR1 SGDLS, CDR2 YYNGEE. V lost 3 bases to trimming and J lost 1 base; unmatched junction nucleotides: 10. The CDR3 sequence is 17 residues long. DNA for the CDR3: TGTGCCAGCAGCGGTACAGGGGGCGGAAGGTCGAACACTGAAGCTTTCTTT. Its translation is CASSGTGGGRSNTEAFF.

The chain carries TRBV6-5 and TRBJ1-1, with D possibly TRBD1 on 6 matching bases. Germline V gene sequence: CDR1 MNHEY, CDR2 SVGAGI. V shed 6 bases and J shed 9 bases, with 20 bases lying between them. CDR3 length equals 14 residues. In nucleotides, the CDR3 is TGTGCCAGCAGCCAACCCGGACAGTTTTCCCAAGCTTTCTTT. Translation: CASSQPGQFSQAFF.

This chain uses TRBV29-1 with TRBJ2-5; possible D gene TRBD2, 6 bases. Trimming took 7 bases from V and 5 from J, leaving 23 bases between them. CDR3 size: 15 residues. Germline V gene sequence: CDR1 SQVTM, CDR2 ANQGSEA. CDR3 in DNA: TGCAGCGGAACCCCGGGAGCTCGGGCAGGGGAGACCCAGTACTTC. Translated, it gives CSGTPGARAGETQYF.

V gene TRBV19 combines with J gene TRBJ2-7; D gene uncertain. Germline V gene lookup returns CDR1 LNHDA and CDR2 SQIVND (reference sequence). The CDR3 contains 13 residues. Between the trimmed V and J ends, which lost 6 bases and 1 base, there was a span of 10 bases. This chain's CDR3 is CASSPPFSYEQYF. The CDR3, as DNA: TGTGCCAGTAGCCCTCCGTTTTCCTACGAGCAGTACTTC.

The CDR3 spells CASTPDARGYQPQHF. CDR3 nucleotides: TGTGCCAGCACCCCAGACGCCAGGGGGTATCAGCCCCAGCATTTT. The chain couples TRBV28 to TRBJ1-5, with 7 bases identical to TRBD1. With 7 bases clipped from V and 5 bases from J, the junction kept 11 bases outside the gene matches. Germline loops: CDR1 MDHEN, CDR2 SYDVKM. This CDR3 region has 15 residues.

V usage is TRBV4-3 and J usage is TRBJ2-1; 13 positions match TRBD2. Germline CDR1 is LGHNA and CDR2 is YSLEER. The CDR3 runs to 16 residues. Trimming took 1 base from V and 10 from J; bases not matched to a gene: 7. The CDR3: CASSQGLGLAGREQFF. CDR3 sequence (DNA): TGCGCCAGCAGCCAAGGATTGGGACTAGCGGGGAGGGAGCAGTTCTTC.

The V gene is TRBV7-9, the J gene TRBJ1-1; 10 bases agree with TRBD1. CDR3 length: 16 residues. Germline lookup yields CDR1 SEHNR and CDR2 FQNEAQ (reference sequence). Trimming removed 6 bases from V and 7 bases from J; junction bases left unmatched: 14. The CDR3 sequence: CASSASKPGQGLEAFF. CDR3 nucleotides: TGTGCCAGCAGTGCATCAAAACCGGGACAGGGGCTTGAAGCTTTCTTT. The whole variable domain, remainder taken from reference TRBV7-9 and TRBJ1-1, is DTGVSQNPRHKITKRGQNVTFRCDPISEHNRLYWYRQTLGQGPEFLTYFQNEAQLEKSRLLSDRFSAERPKGSFSTLEIQRTEQGDSAMYLCASSASKPGQGLEAFFGQGTRLTVV.

The gene calls are TRBV5-5 and TRBJ2-1; the D gene is possibly TRBD2 (5 bases). There are 16 residues in the CDR3. Between the trimmed V and J ends, which lost 4 bases and 4 bases, there was a span of 18 bases. CDR1 is SGHKS, CDR2 YYEKEE, per germline (reference sequence). CDR3: CASSASSGETYNEQFF. The CDR3 nucleotides read TGTGCCAGCAGCGCTAGCTCCGGGGAGACGTACAATGAGCAGTTCTTC.

The chain has TRBV10-3 and TRBJ1-6; 10 bases are a match to TRBD1. The ends lost 6 bases at V and 10 bases at J; junction bases unmatched: 6. Germline CDR1 reads ENHRY; CDR2 reads SYGVKD. The CDR3 covers 14 residues. In DNA form, the CDR3 reads TGTGCCATCAGAGGACAGGGGGAACAATCACCCCTCCACTTT. Its protein is CAIRGQGEQSPLHF.

This chain connects TRBV4-1 to TRBJ1-5, with a possible D match to TRBD1 (5 bases). The V and J ends lost 1 base and 6 bases respectively, with 19 bases between them. The CDR3 length is 17 residues. Germline lookup yields CDR1 MGHRA and CDR2 YSYEKL. Written as DNA, the CDR3 is TGCGCCAGCAGCCAAGTGGACATGGGATTCAATCGTCAGCCCCAGCATTTT. Translated: CASSQVDMGFNRQPQHF.

The chain is built from TRBV2 and TRBJ1-5, with D perhaps matching TRBD1 (6 bases). Per germline, CDR1 SNHLY and CDR2 FYNNEI. V was clipped by 7 bases and J by 3 bases, with 16 bases between them. The CDR3 consists of 15 residues. The CDR3 sequence: CASKGTLLNNQPQHF. In nucleotides, the CDR3 is TGTGCCAGCAAGGGGACACTTCTCAACAATCAGCCCCAGCATTTT.

This chain links TRBV5-8 with TRBJ1-4; 7 nucleotides match TRBD1. This CDR3 has 15 residues. The germline gives CDR1 SGHTS, CDR2 YDEGEE. J was trimmed by 3 bases and V by 4 bases; bases with no gene match: 6. The chain's CDR3 is CASSQSGTANEKLFF. The CDR3 region has the DNA TGTGCCAGCAGCCAATCCGGGACAGCTAATGAAAAACTGTTTTTT.

The chain has TRBV5-1 and TRBJ1-2; tentative D call: TRBD1 (6 bases). Germline V gene data show CDR1 as SGHRS and CDR2 as YFSETQ. This CDR3 has 13 residues. V gave up 6 bases and J gave up 1 base, with 10 bases separating them. CDR3 bases: TGCGCCAGCAAGTACAGGGTTAACTATGGCTACACCTTC. Translation gives CASKYRVNYGYTF. Variable domain in full (rest from reference TRBV5-1 and TRBJ1-2): KAGVTQTPRYLIKTRGQQVTLSCSPISGHRSVSWYQQTPGQGLQFLFEYFSETQRNKGNFPGRFSGRQFSNSRSEMNVSTLELGDSALYLCASKYRVNYGYTFGSGTRLTVV.

The chain couples TRBV28 to TRBJ2-1, with 12 bases aligning to TRBD2. The J segment lost 5 bases and the V segment lost 7 bases, leaving 9 bases of the junction unmatched. The CDR3 runs to 16 residues. Germline V gives CDR1 MDHEN, CDR2 SYDVKM. The CDR3 DNA reads as TGTGCCAGCACCAGCCCTAGCGGGGGGGCTGACAATGAGCAGTTCTTC. Amino acid sequence: CASTSPSGGADNEQFF. Using reference TRBV28 and TRBJ2-1 for the parts outside the CDR3, the full variable domain is DVKVTQSSRYLVKRTGEKVFLECVQDMDHENMFWYRQDPGLGLRLIYFSYDVKMKEKGDIPEGYSVSREKKERFSLILESASTNQTSMYLCASTSPSGGADNEQFFGPGTRLTVL.

The chain employs TRBV15 and TRBJ2-5, with TRBD2 matching 10 bases. The CDR3 is 16 amino acids. Trimming removed 0 bases from V and 7 bases from J; junction bases left unmatched: 8. Per the germline V gene, CDR1 is LNHNV and CDR2 is YYDKDF (reference sequence). The CDR3 nucleotides read TGTGCCACCAGCAGAGAGCGAGCGGGGGGGGGTGGGACCCAGTACTTC. Encoded protein: CATSRERAGGGGTQYF.

V usage is TRBV6-4 and J usage is TRBJ2-2; 7 bases fit TRBD2. The CDR3 has 14 amino acids. V gave up 7 bases and J gave up 5 bases; unmatched junction bases: 7. CDR1 and CDR2 (germline): MRHNA, SNTAGT. The CDR3, as DNA: TGTGCCAGCATGCGGGAGAGCGGGACCGGGGAGCTGTTTTTT. Its protein is CASMRESGTGELFF.

V usage is TRBV19 and J usage is TRBJ2-7; 11 nucleotides align to TRBD1. CDR1 LNHDA and CDR2 SQIVND come from the germline V gene (reference sequence). The CDR3 length is 16 residues. V trimming: 8 bases; J trimming: 4 bases; junction bases outside the gene matches: 13. CDR3 nucleotide sequence: TGTGCCAGTTCCTCCCGCGAGGGACAGGGGGGATACGAGCAGTACTTC. Translation gives CASSSREGQGGYEQYF.

V gene TRBV14 combines with J gene TRBJ2-5, with TRBD2 matching 7 bases. V gave up 3 bases and J gave up 4 bases; unmatched junction bases: 11. CDR3 length: 16 residues. CDR1 and CDR2 from the germline V gene are SGHDN and FVKESK. CDR3 residues: CASSQGEGLDGETQYF. The CDR3 DNA reads as TGTGCCAGCAGCCAGGGGGAAGGACTAGATGGAGAGACCCAGTACTTC.

The chain recombines TRBV30 with TRBJ1-3; no clear D gene. V lost 3 bases, J lost 0 bases, and 6 bases lay in between. Germline CDR1 is GTSNPN and CDR2 is SVGIG (reference sequence). The CDR3 has 13 residues. CDR3 sequence: CAWREYSGNTIYF. The CDR3 DNA reads TGTGCCTGGAGAGAGTACTCTGGAAACACCATATATTTT.